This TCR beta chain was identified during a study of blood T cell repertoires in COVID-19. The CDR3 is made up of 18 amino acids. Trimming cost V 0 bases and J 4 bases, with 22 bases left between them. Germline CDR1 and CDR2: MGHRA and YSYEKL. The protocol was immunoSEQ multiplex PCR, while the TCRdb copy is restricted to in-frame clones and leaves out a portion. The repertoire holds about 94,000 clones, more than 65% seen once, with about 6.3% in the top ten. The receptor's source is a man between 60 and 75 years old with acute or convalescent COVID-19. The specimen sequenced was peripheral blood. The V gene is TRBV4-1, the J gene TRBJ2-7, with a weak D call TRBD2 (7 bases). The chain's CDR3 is CASSQEMARGGNAYEQYF. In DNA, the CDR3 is TGCGCCAGCAGCCAAGAAATGGCGAGGGGGGGTAATGCGTACGAGCAGTACTTC.